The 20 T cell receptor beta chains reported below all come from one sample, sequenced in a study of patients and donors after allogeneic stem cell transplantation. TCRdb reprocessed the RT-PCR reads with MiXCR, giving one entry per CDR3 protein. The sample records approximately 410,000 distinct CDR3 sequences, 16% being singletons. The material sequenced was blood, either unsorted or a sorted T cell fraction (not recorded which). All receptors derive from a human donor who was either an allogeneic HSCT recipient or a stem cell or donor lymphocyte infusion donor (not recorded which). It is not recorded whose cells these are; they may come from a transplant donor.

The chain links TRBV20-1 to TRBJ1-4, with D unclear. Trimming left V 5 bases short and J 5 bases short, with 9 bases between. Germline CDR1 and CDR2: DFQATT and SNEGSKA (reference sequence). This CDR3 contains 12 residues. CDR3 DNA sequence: TGCAGTGCTCAGCCCCCGAATGAAAAACTGTTTTTT. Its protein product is CSAQPPNEKLFF.

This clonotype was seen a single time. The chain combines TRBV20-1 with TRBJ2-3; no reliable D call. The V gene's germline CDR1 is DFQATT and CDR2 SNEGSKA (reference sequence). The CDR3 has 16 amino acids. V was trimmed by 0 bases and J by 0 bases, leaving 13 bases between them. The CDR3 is CSARDRARSSTDTQYF. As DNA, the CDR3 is TGCAGTGCTAGAGATCGGGCACGGTCCAGCACAGATACGCAGTATTTT.

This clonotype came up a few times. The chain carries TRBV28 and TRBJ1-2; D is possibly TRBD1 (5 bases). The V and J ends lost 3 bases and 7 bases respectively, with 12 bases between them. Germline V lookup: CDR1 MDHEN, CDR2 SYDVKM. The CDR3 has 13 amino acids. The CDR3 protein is CASSLVAGPGYTF. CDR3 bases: TGTGCCAGCAGTTTGGTCGCAGGGCCTGGCTACACCTTC.

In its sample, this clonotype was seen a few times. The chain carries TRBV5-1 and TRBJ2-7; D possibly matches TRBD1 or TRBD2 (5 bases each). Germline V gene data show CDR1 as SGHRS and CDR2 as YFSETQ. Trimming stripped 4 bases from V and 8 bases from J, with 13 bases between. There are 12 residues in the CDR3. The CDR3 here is CASSPVSGQQYF. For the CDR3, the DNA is TGCGCCAGCAGCCCCGTCTCGGGACAGCAGTACTTC.

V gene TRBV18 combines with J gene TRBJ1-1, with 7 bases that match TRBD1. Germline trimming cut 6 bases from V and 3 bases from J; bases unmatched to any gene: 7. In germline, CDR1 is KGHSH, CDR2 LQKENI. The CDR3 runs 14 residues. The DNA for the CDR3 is TGTGCCAGCTCGCTACAGGGGAAGGACACTGAAGCTTTCTTT. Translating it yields CASSLQGKDTEAFF.

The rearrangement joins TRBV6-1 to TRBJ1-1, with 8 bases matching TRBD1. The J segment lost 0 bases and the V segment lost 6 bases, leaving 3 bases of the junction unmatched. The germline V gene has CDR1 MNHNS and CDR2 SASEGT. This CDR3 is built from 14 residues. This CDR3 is CASRQGAVNTEAFF. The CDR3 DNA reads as TGTGCCAGCAGGCAGGGGGCTGTGAACACTGAAGCTTTCTTT.

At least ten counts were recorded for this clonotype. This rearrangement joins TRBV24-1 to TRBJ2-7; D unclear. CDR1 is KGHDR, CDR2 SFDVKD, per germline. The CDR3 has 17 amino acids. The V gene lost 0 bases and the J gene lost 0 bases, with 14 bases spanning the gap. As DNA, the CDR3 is TGTGCCACCAGTGATTTGCGTCGACGGCGAAGCTCCTACGAGCAGTACTTC. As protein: CATSDLRRRRSSYEQYF.

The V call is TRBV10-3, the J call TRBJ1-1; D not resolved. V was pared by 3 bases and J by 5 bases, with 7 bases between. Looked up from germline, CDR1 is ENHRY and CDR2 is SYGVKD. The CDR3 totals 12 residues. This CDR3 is CAISDWRTEAFF. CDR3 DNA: TGTGCCATCAGTGACTGGAGAACTGAAGCTTTCTTT.

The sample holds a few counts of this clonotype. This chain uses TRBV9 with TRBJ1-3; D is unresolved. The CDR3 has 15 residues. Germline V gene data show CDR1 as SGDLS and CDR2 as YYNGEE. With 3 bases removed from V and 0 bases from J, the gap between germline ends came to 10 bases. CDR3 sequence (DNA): TGTGCCAGCAGCGACCGAGGTACCTCTGGAAACACCATATATTTT. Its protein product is CASSDRGTSGNTIYF.

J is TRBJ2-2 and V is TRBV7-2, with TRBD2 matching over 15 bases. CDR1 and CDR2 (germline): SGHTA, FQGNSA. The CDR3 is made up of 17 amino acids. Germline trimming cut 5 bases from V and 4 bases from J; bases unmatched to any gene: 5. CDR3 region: CASSPKGLAGGTGELFF. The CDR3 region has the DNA TGTGCCAGCAGCCCAAAGGGACTAGCGGGGGGCACCGGGGAGCTGTTTTTT.

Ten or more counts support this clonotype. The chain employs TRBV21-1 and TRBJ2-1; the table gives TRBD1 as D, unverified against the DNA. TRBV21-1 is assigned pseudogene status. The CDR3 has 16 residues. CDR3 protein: CASGYPRDHVEDEQFF. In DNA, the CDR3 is TGTGCCAGCGGTTACCCCCGGGACCACGTTGAGGATGAGCAGTTCTTC.

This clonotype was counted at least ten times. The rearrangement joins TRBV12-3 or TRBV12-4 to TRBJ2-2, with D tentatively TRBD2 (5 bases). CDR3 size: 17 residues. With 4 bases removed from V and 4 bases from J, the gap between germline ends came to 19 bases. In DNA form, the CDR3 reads TGTGCCAGCAGTTCCCGGACCCCAGGTCGGGGCACCGGGGAGCTGTTTTTT. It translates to CASSSRTPGRGTGELFF.

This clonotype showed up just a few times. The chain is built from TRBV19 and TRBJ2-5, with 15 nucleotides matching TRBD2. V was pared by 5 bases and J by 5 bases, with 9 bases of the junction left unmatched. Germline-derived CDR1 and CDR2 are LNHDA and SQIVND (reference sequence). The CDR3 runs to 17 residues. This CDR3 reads CASSDRTSGGARETQYF. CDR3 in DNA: TGTGCCAGTAGTGACAGGACTAGCGGGGGGGCCAGGGAGACCCAGTACTTC.

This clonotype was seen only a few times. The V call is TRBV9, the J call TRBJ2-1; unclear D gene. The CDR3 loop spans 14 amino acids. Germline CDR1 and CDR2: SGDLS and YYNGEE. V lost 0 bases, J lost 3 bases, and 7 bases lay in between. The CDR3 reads CASSVEPNYNEQFF. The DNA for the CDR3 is TGTGCCAGCAGCGTAGAACCAAACTACAATGAGCAGTTCTTC.

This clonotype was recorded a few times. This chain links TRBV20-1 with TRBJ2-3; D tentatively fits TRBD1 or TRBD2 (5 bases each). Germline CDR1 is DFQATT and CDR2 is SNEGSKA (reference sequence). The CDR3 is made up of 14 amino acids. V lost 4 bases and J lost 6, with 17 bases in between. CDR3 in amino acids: CSAMLGPRMDTQYF. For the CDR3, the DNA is TGCAGTGCTATGCTGGGACCCCGGATGGATACGCAGTATTTT.

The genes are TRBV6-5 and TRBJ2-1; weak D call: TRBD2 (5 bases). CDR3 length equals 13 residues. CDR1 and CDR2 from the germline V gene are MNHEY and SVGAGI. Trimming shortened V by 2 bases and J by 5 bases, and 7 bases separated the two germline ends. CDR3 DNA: TGTGCCAGCAGTTACCCGGGGAACAATGAGCAGTTCTTC. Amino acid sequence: CASSYPGNNEQFF.

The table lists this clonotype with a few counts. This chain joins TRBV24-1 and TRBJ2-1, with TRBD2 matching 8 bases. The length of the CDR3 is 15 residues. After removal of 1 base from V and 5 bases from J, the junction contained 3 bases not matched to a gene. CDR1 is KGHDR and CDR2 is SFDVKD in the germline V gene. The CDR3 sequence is CATSDFASGHNEQFF. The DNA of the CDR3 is TGTGCCACCAGTGATTTCGCTAGCGGGCACAATGAGCAGTTCTTC.

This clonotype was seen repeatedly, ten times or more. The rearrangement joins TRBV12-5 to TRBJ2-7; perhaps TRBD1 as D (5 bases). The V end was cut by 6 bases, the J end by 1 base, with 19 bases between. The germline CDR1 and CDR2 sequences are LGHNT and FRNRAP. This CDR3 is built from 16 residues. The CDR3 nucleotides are TGTGCTAGTGGCGATTCTACAGGAATGGGATCCTACGAGCAGTACTTC. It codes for CASGDSTGMGSYEQYF.

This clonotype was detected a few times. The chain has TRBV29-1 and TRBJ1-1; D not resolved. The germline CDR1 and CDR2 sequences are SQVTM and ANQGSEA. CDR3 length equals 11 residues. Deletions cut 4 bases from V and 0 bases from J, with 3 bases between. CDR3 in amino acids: CSVVMNTEAFF. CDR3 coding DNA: TGCAGCGTTGTGATGAACACTGAAGCTTTCTTT.

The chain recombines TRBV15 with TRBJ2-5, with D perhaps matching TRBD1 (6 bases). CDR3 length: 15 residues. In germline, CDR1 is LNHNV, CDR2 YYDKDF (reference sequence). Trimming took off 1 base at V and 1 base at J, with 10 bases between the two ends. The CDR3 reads CATSRGGQPQETQYF. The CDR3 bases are TGTGCCACCAGCAGAGGCGGACAGCCCCAAGAGACCCAGTACTTC.